This T cell receptor beta chain was documented in a study of T cell responses to AZD1222 COVID-19 vaccine. Sequencing used immunoSEQ multiplex PCR; TCRdb keeps in-frame clones, though not all of them. The table has about 120,000 clones, 70% to 90% seen once. General study findings and limits: Just five to seven people given AZD1222 tested seropositive at baseline. Recipients of two AZD1222 doses showed rising Spike-specific TCR breadth and depth. Epitopes outside B.1.351 and B.1.1.7 mutated regions reportedly drew nearly half of spike TCRs. Spike as a whole was targeted by vaccine-associated CD4 TCRs, dominant at 160-218 and 743-854.

Trimming stripped 3 bases from V and 4 bases from J, with 6 bases between. The CDR3 runs to 13 residues. The germline CDR1 and CDR2 sequences are KGHSH and LQKENI. The sample holds one count of this clone. What it binds is unknown. The clonotype originates from an adult in good health. The sample in question was peripheral blood, obtained on day 0 of AZD1222 vaccination. J is TRBJ2-2 and V is TRBV18; no clear D gene. The CDR3 loop reads CASSPPGTGELFF. CDR3 DNA sequence: TGTGCCAGCTCACCCCCAGGCACCGGGGAGCTGTTTTTT.